The sequence of this TCR beta chain was determined in a study of cytomegalovirus exposure and HLA in healthy donors. Study information: Early on, a data release was issued that held roughly 86 million unique TCRs from HLA-typed donors.

The primer mix had 60 Vbeta and 13 Jbeta primers. Produced via immunoSEQ multiplex PCR; TCRdb's table is partial and in-frame only. Here the sample spans fewer than 150,000 clones, 80% being singletons. Note on this clone: The antigen is not known.

Nominally healthy donors were sampled, though unrecorded immune exposures were likely. Broader study findings: More clonal expansion characterized HLA-associated TCR beta chains than equally common others in a later analysis. A cluster of highly shared sequence variants was likely a sequencing artifact.

Germline V gene sequence: CDR1 MDHEN, CDR2 SYDVKM. This CDR3 has 15 amino acids. V lost 5 bases and J lost 7; bases outside the gene matches: 10. The receptor was derived from a male donor in good health and CMV-seronegative. The chain joins TRBV28 to TRBJ2-2; 7 nucleotides match TRBD1. Sequenced material: PBMCs. The CDR3 nucleotides read TGTGCCAGCAGTACCGGACAGGACCTGGGCGGGGAGCTGTTTTTT. Translating it yields CASSTGQDLGGELFF.